These T cell receptor beta chains were read from a single sample in a study of patients and donors after allogeneic stem cell transplantation. One entry per CDR3 protein, called by TCRdb with MiXCR from the RT-PCR reads. Of 80,000 to 90,000 distinct CDR3 sequences in the sample, 40% to 60% were seen once. Sequencing was performed on blood, either unsorted or a sorted T cell fraction (not recorded which). These receptors were taken from a human donor who was either an allogeneic HSCT recipient or a stem cell or donor lymphocyte infusion donor (not recorded which). It is not recorded whose cells these are; they may come from a transplant donor. CDR3s include the opening cysteine and the closing phenylalanine or tryptophan. Fields, in order: clone size, J gene, D gene, V gene, CDR3 DNA, CDR3 protein. D genes are given only for firm matches. Clone size is not always given. Where it is, it says once, few, many or a class for expanded clones.

once	TRBJ1-1	-	TRBV28	TGTGCCAGCAGATCCGAGGGGACCGGGGCGGCGAACACTGAAGCTTTCTTT	CASRSEGTGAANTEAFF
-	TRBJ1-2	TRBD1	TRBV29-1	TGCAGCGTTGAAGATCGACAGGGACTTGGCTACACCTTC	CSVEDRQGLGYTF
-	TRBJ2-7	-	TRBV20-1	TGCAGTGCCTCCCCGCCACAACTAACGGAGCAGTACTTC	CSASPPQLTEQYF
-	TRBJ1-5	-	TRBV25-1	TGTGCCAGTGGGACGGACTATCAGCCCCAGCATTTT	CASGTDYQPQHF
once	TRBJ2-7	TRBD1	TRBV12-3/TRBV12-4	TGTGCCAGCAGTTCCTGGGGGACAGGCTCCTACGAGCAGTACTTC	CASSSWGTGSYEQYF
-	TRBJ1-5	-	TRBV12-3/TRBV12-4	TGTGCGAGCAGTGGGTCGGGTCAGCCCCAGCATTTT	CASSGSGQPQHF
once	TRBJ2-3	-	TRBV20-1	TGCAGTGCTATTGGACTATCGTTCACAGATACGCAGTATTTT	CSAIGLSFTDTQYF
-	TRBJ1-3	TRBD1	TRBV4-3	TGCGCCAGCAGCGAAGGGACAGGCGGTACTGGAAACACCATATATTTT	CASSEGTGGTGNTIYF
-	TRBJ2-3	-	TRBV12-3/TRBV12-4	TGTGCCAGCAGCGACGAGAGGACAGATACGCAGTATTTT	CASSDERTDTQYF
-	TRBJ1-2	-	TRBV28	TGTGCCAGCACCGGGTCTCAGCCACAGGGAACGGGCTACACCTTC	CASTGSQPQGTGYTF
-	TRBJ1-2	-	TRBV20-1	TGCAGTGCTAGACCGCACCCTAACTATGGCTACACCTTC	CSARPHPNYGYTF
-	TRBJ1-1	-	TRBV9	TGTGCCAGCAGCGTAGATAACACTGAAGCTTTCTTT	CASSVDNTEAFF
-	TRBJ2-1	TRBD1	TRBV29-1	TGCAGCGTCTCCCAGGGGGATCTATACAATGAGCAGTTCTTC	CSVSQGDLYNEQFF
few	TRBJ1-2	-	TRBV20-1	TGCAGTGCTCATAGGTCCGGGTTCTATGGCTACACCTTC	CSAHRSGFYGYTF
-	TRBJ1-2	-	TRBV12-3/TRBV12-4	TGTGCCAGCAGTTTAGGAGGGACCGGCTACACCTTC	CASSLGGTGYTF
-	TRBJ1-5	-	TRBV7-6	TGTGCCAGCAGCTTGGGTATAGGCAATCAGCCCCAGCATTTT	CASSLGIGNQPQHF
-	TRBJ2-1	TRBD2	TRBV4-3	TGCGCCAGCAGCCAAGGAGCCGGGAGGGCTCTCAATGAGCAGTTCTTC	CASSQGAGRALNEQFF
-	TRBJ1-1	-	TRBV7-9	TGTGCCAGCAGCTTTGGGCAGTCTGAAGCTTTCTTT	CASSFGQSEAFF
-	TRBJ1-2	-	TRBV3-1	TGTGCCAGCAGCCAAGTAGCTGGCAGGGAGAACTATGGCTACACCTTC	CASSQVAGRENYGYTF
-	TRBJ1-6	-	TRBV9	TGTGCCAGCAGCGTCTACAGGCATAATTCACCCCTCCACTTT	CASSVYRHNSPLHF
-	TRBJ1-1	-	TRBV7-2	TGTGCCAGCAGCTTAAATGCGGTTCAGGCTGAAGCTTTCTTT	CASSLNAVQAEAFF
-	TRBJ1-2	-	TRBV29-1	TGCAGCGTTGGGTTGGGCAATGGCTACACCTTC	CSVGLGNGYTF
-	TRBJ1-2	TRBD1	TRBV4-3	TGCGCCAGCAGCCAAGATAGACAGGGAATTCAGGGCTACACCTTC	CASSQDRQGIQGYTF
few	TRBJ1-3	-	TRBV5-1	TGCGCCAGCAGCTATGACAGATACTCTGGAAACACCATATATTTT	CASSYDRYSGNTIYF
once	TRBJ1-5	-	TRBV7-9	TGTGCCAGCAGCTTAGTAGGCAGTAGCAATCAGCCCCAGCATTTT	CASSLVGSSNQPQHF
-	TRBJ1-3	-	TRBV7-2	TGTGCCAGCAGCTCGCGACTTGGAAACACCATATATTTT	CASSSRLGNTIYF
-	TRBJ1-1	TRBD1	TRBV5-1	TGCGCCAGCAGCTTGGAACGGGACAGGGAGGGCACTGAAGCTTTCTTT	CASSLERDREGTEAFF
-	TRBJ1-1	-	TRBV18	TGTGCCAGCTCTGACGGGGTGAACACTGAAGCTTTCTTT	CASSDGVNTEAFF
-	TRBJ1-1	-	TRBV10-3	TGTGCCATCAGTGACAGGGAGGGCACTGAAGCTTTCTTT	CAISDREGTEAFF